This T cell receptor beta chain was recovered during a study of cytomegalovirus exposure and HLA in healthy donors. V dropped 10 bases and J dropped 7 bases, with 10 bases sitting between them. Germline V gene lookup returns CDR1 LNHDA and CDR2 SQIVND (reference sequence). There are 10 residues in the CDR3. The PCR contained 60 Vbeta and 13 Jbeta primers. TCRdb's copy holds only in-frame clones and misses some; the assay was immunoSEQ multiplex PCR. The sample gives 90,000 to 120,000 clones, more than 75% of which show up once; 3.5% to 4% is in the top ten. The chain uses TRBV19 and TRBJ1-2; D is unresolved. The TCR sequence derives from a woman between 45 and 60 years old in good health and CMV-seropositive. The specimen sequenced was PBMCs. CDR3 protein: CATRTSGYTF. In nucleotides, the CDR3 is TGTGCCACCCGGACTTCTGGCTACACCTTC.